These 30 T cell receptor beta chains were all obtained from the same sample, sequenced in a study of cytomegalovirus exposure and HLA in healthy donors. Using immunoSEQ multiplex PCR, the repertoire was profiled, and TCRdb retains in-frame clones only, with some absent. The sample yields approximately 58,000 clones, 75% to 95% seen once. The specimen sequenced was PBMCs. These TCRs come from a woman in her twenties or thirties in good health and CMV-seronegative.

V and J are TRBV7-3 and TRBJ2-1; D might be TRBD1 (5 bases). Germline CDR1 is SGHTA and CDR2 is FQGTGA. Trimming stripped 3 bases from V and 1 base from J, with 10 bases between. This CDR3 has 15 amino acids. CDR3 protein: CASSFQGASYNEQFF. CDR3 nucleotides: TGTGCCAGCAGCTTTCAGGGTGCGTCCTACAATGAGCAGTTCTTC.

J is TRBJ2-2 and V is TRBV19; TRBD2 is a possible D gene (5 bases). The CDR3 has 14 residues. CDR1 is LNHDA and CDR2 is SQIVND in the germline V gene (reference sequence). The V and J ends lost 3 bases and 5 bases respectively, with 10 bases between them. CDR3 DNA: TGTGCCAGTAGTATGTATCGGGGAACCGGGGAGCTGTTTTTT. Translated: CASSMYRGTGELFF.

The V call is TRBV6-5, the J call TRBJ2-2; a weak D match, TRBD1 (6 bases). Trimming removed 6 bases from V and 2 bases from J, with 13 bases in between. CDR1 MNHEY and CDR2 SVGAGI come from the germline V gene. The CDR3 totals 15 residues. This CDR3 is CASRPTGSNTGELFF. The CDR3 region has the DNA TGTGCCAGCAGACCTACAGGGTCAAACACCGGGGAGCTGTTTTTT.

The V and J genes are TRBV19 and TRBJ2-1, with TRBD2 matching over 7 bases. The V and J ends lost 4 bases and 6 bases, in that order; junction bases with no gene match: 12. Per germline, CDR1 LNHDA and CDR2 SQIVND (reference sequence). This CDR3 region has 16 residues. The DNA of the CDR3 is TGTGCCAGTAGTAGGCTAGCGGACCTAAGATCCAATGAGCAGTTCTTC. Protein sequence: CASSRLADLRSNEQFF.

The chain is built from TRBV7-8 and TRBJ2-3, with D unclear. Trimming removed 3 bases from V and 1 base from J, with 11 bases in between. Germline CDR1 and CDR2: SGHVS and FQNEAQ. The CDR3 covers 15 residues. The CDR3 loop reads CASSFRRSRTDTQYF. The DNA of the CDR3 is TGTGCCAGCAGCTTTAGGAGAAGTCGCACAGATACGCAGTATTTT.

The chain carries TRBV6-5 and TRBJ1-1; 9 nucleotides align to TRBD1. V lost 6 bases, J lost 3 bases, and 8 bases stayed unmatched. The germline gives CDR1 MNHEY, CDR2 SVGAGI. This CDR3 is built from 15 residues. The DNA of the CDR3 is TGTGCCAGCAGACACCGACAGGGGGGGGACACTGAAGCTTTCTTT. Residues: CASRHRQGGDTEAFF.

The DNA for the CDR3 is TGTGCCAGTAGTGACAGGGGTCGGGCAAATGAGCAGTTCTTC. As protein: CASSDRGRANEQFF. J is TRBJ2-1 and V is TRBV19, with 8 positions matching TRBD1. Germline V gene sequence: CDR1 LNHDA, CDR2 SQIVND (reference sequence). After removal of 5 bases from V and 7 bases from J, the junction contained 7 bases not matched to a gene. CDR3 length: 14 residues. Full variable domain (remainder filled in from reference TRBV19 and TRBJ2-1): DGGITQSPKYLFRKEGQNVTLSCEQNLNHDAMYWYRQDPGQGLRLIYYSQIVNDFQKGDIAEGYSVSREKKESFPLTVTSAQKNPTAFYLCASSDRGRANEQFFGPGTRLTVL.

This rearrangement joins TRBV5-1 to TRBJ2-7, with a tentative D call TRBD1 (5 bases). Germline V gene sequence: CDR1 SGHRS, CDR2 YFSETQ. The CDR3 loop spans 15 amino acids. Trimming took 2 bases from V and 0 from J, leaving 12 bases between them. The DNA of the CDR3 is TGCGCCAGCAGCTTTGACAGCACTATCTCCTACGAGCAGTACTTC. Protein: CASSFDSTISYEQYF.

This chain connects TRBV7-8 to TRBJ1-4; D uncertain. The CDR3 runs 16 residues. Trimming took off 1 base at V and 0 bases at J, with 9 bases between the two ends. Germline loops: CDR1 SGHVS, CDR2 FQNEAQ. The CDR3 region has the DNA TGTGCCAGCAGCTTAGGCATACCAGCAACTAATGAAAAACTGTTTTTT. Amino acids: CASSLGIPATNEKLFF.

V and J are TRBV5-7 and TRBJ2-1; 7 nucleotides line up with TRBD2. TRBV5-7 is annotated as an ORF whose role is uncertain. V was pared by 3 bases and J by 8 bases, with 8 bases of the junction left unmatched. This CDR3 spans 14 amino acids. Here the CDR3 DNA reads TGTGCCAGCAGCTCAGGTCGCGGGAGTGATGAGCAGTTCTTC. Protein: CASSSGRGSDEQFF.

This clone was detected once. The chain is built from TRBV21-1 and TRBJ2-7; TRBD2 is the table's D call, not checked against the DNA. TRBV21-1 is flagged as a pseudogene. This CDR3 region has 20 residues. The DNA for the CDR3 is TGTGCCAGCAGCAAATTACCAGGGATAAGGTCTCCCTGGGGGGCCTACGAGCAGTACTTC. Residues: CASSKLPGIRSPWGAYEQYF.

The chain combines TRBV19 with TRBJ1-1, with D hard to call. The CDR3 consists of 16 residues. Germline V gene data show CDR1 as LNHDA and CDR2 as SQIVND (reference sequence). Trimming took 4 bases from V and 5 from J, leaving 20 bases between them. The CDR3 loop reads CASSNPQSGRRTEAFF. In DNA form, the CDR3 reads TGTGCCAGTAGTAACCCTCAGTCTGGGAGACGAACTGAAGCTTTCTTT.

The V and J genes are TRBV9 and TRBJ2-2; 12 bases match TRBD2. V lost 6 bases, J lost 3 bases, and 6 bases stayed unmatched. The CDR3 extends over 16 amino acids. Germline CDR1 SGDLS, CDR2 YYNGEE. CDR3 sequence: CASNPGLAGHTGELFF. CDR3 sequence (DNA): TGTGCCAGCAACCCCGGACTAGCGGGACACACCGGGGAGCTGTTTTTT.

This clone was seen only once. This rearrangement joins TRBV6-5 to TRBJ2-7; D is undetermined. V lost 2 bases to trimming and J lost 3 bases, with 11 bases between them. Germline loops: CDR1 MNHEY, CDR2 SVGAGI. The CDR3 spans 14 residues. The CDR3 region has the DNA TGTGCCAGCAGTTACGGGCCCGAAGGCTACGAGCAGTACTTC. Its protein product is CASSYGPEGYEQYF.

This rearrangement joins TRBV9 to TRBJ2-5, with 8 bases aligning to TRBD2. Trimming removed 3 bases from V and 1 base from J; junction bases left unmatched: 5. CDR1 and CDR2 (germline): SGDLS, YYNGEE. The CDR3 contains 15 residues. The CDR3 coding sequence is TGTGCCAGCAGCGCCCCTCGGGGGGGCCAAGAGACCCAGTACTTC. Its protein product is CASSAPRGGQETQYF.

This clone was observed a few times. The chain couples TRBV30 to TRBJ1-5, with D perhaps matching TRBD1 (5 bases). The CDR3 loop spans 13 amino acids. Trimming removed 0 bases at V and 5 bases at J, with 8 bases between. Germline loops: CDR1 GTSNPN, CDR2 SVGIG (reference sequence). The CDR3 nucleotides are TGTGCCTGGAGTGTGGGGCCTTATCAGCCCCAGCATTTT. Residues: CAWSVGPYQPQHF.

This chain connects TRBV11-2 to TRBJ2-3; 8 bases match TRBD2. V lost 4 bases, J lost 5 bases, and 8 bases stayed unmatched. This CDR3 has 15 amino acids. In germline, CDR1 is SGHAT, CDR2 FQNNGV. CDR3 residues: CASSSRREDRDTQYF. For the CDR3, the DNA is TGTGCCAGCAGCTCAAGGCGGGAGGACAGAGATACGCAGTATTTT. The full variable domain, in which reference TRBV11-2 and TRBJ2-3 provide the parts outside the CDR3, is EAGVAQSPRYKIIEKRQSVAFWCNPISGHATLYWYQQILGQGPKLLIQFQNNGVVDDSQLPKDRFSAERLKGVDSTLKIQPAKLEDSAVYLCASSSRREDRDTQYFGPGTRLTVL.

V usage is TRBV19 and J usage is TRBJ1-1, with TRBD1 identical over 11 bases. The CDR3 loop spans 15 amino acids. V was pared by 3 bases and J by 11 bases, with 11 bases of the junction left unmatched. Germline values: CDR1 LNHDA, CDR2 SQIVND (reference sequence). CDR3 amino acids: CASSIWGQGGRWAFF. The DNA of the CDR3 is TGTGCCAGTAGTATCTGGGGACAGGGGGGAAGGTGGGCTTTCTTT.

The gene calls are TRBV6-6 and TRBJ2-7; TRBD2 agrees at 7 bases. This CDR3 region has 13 residues. Looked up from germline, CDR1 is MNHNY and CDR2 is SVGAGI (reference sequence). V was pared by 1 base and J by 5 bases, with 2 bases of the junction left unmatched. As DNA, the CDR3 is TGTGCCAGCAGTTACTTCCGGGGGGACGAGCAGTACTTC. Its translation is CASSYFRGDEQYF.

The V call is TRBV4-3, the J call TRBJ2-1; 8 positions agree with TRBD2. J was trimmed by 9 bases and V by 0 bases; bases with no gene match: 10. The V gene's germline CDR1 is LGHNA and CDR2 YSLEER. The CDR3 is 16 residues long. CDR3 region: CASSQDRASGFGEQFF. Here the CDR3 DNA reads TGCGCCAGCAGCCAAGATCGGGCTAGCGGGTTCGGTGAGCAGTTCTTC.

CDR3 DNA: TGCAGCGTTGTCCAGGGTGACACTGAAGCTTTCTTT. Amino acids: CSVVQGDTEAFF. This chain joins TRBV29-1 and TRBJ1-1, with a weak D call TRBD1 (5 bases). Trimming removed 4 bases from V and 3 bases from J, with 9 bases in between. This CDR3 contains 12 residues. The germline gives CDR1 SQVTM, CDR2 ANQGSEA.

This sequence joins TRBV6-6 and TRBJ2-2; 9 bases line up with TRBD1. CDR3 length: 16 residues. The V and J ends lost 6 bases and 5 bases, in that order; junction bases with no gene match: 10. Germline values: CDR1 MNHNY, CDR2 SVGAGI (reference sequence). The DNA for the CDR3 is TGTGCCAGCAGGACGCCGGGACAGGGTATAACCGGGGAGCTGTTTTTT. Amino acids: CASRTPGQGITGELFF.

The chain has TRBV29-1 and TRBJ1-2; TRBD1 matches 7 bases. This CDR3 has 14 amino acids. The ends lost 4 bases at V and 8 bases at J; junction bases unmatched: 13. Germline V CDR1 and CDR2: SQVTM, ANQGSEA. The CDR3 nucleotides are TGCAGCGTTGCTGGCCGGCAGGGGGTAAGGGGCTACACCTTC. The encoded protein is CSVAGRQGVRGYTF.

The chain joins TRBV5-1 to TRBJ1-2; D not certain. The length of the CDR3 is 12 residues. CDR1 is SGHRS and CDR2 is YFSETQ in the germline V gene. Trimming stripped 4 bases from V and 8 bases from J, with 12 bases between. CDR3 coding DNA: TGCGCCAGCAGCGATGAGTTTAGCGGCTACACCTTC. It yields the protein CASSDEFSGYTF. The complete variable domain, with remaining parts taken from reference TRBV5-1 and TRBJ1-2, reads KAGVTQTPRYLIKTRGQQVTLSCSPISGHRSVSWYQQTPGQGLQFLFEYFSETQRNKGNFPGRFSGRQFSNSRSEMNVSTLELGDSALYLCASSDEFSGYTFGSGTRLTVV.

This rearrangement joins TRBV27 to TRBJ1-5, with TRBD1 matching over 10 bases. The ends lost 4 bases at V and 5 bases at J; junction bases unmatched: 11. This CDR3 has 17 amino acids. Germline V CDR1 and CDR2: MNHEY, SMNVEV (reference sequence). The CDR3 DNA is TGTGCCAGCAGTTCCCCCCCGGACAGGGGGAAACATCAGCCCCAGCATTTT. This gives the protein CASSSPPDRGKHQPQHF.

The rearrangement joins TRBV19 to TRBJ1-2; TRBD1 is a possible D gene (5 bases). V lost 6 bases and J 2 bases, leaving 13 bases between the germline ends. This CDR3 is 14 amino acids long. CDR1 is LNHDA, CDR2 SQIVND, per germline (reference sequence). The CDR3 DNA reads as TGTGCCAGTAGGACTAGGGACGGCAACTATGGCTACACCTTC. It codes for CASRTRDGNYGYTF.

The chain's CDR3 is CASGERQGGTEAFF. CDR3 bases: TGTGCCAGCGGAGAACGACAGGGGGGCACTGAAGCTTTCTTT. V usage is TRBV27 and J usage is TRBJ1-1, with TRBD1 matching over 9 bases. The J segment lost 4 bases and the V segment lost 8 bases, leaving 8 bases of the junction unmatched. The CDR3 is 14 amino acids. Germline V gives CDR1 MNHEY, CDR2 SMNVEV (reference sequence).

The chain has TRBV4-3 and TRBJ1-5, with TRBD1 matching over 8 bases. V trimming: 1 base; J trimming: 8 bases; junction bases outside the gene matches: 7. CDR1 is LGHNA, CDR2 YSLEER, per germline. The CDR3 extends over 15 amino acids. As DNA, the CDR3 is TGCGCCAGCAGCCAAGTGTTGGACAGGGACGAGCCCCAGCATTTT. This encodes CASSQVLDRDEPQHF.

The gene calls are TRBV27 and TRBJ2-1; 9 bases are a match to TRBD2. The junction had 16 bases not matched to a gene; V was cut back by 7 bases and J by 6 bases. The germline V gene has CDR1 MNHEY and CDR2 SMNVEV (reference sequence). CDR3 length: 17 residues. The CDR3 loop is CASTPIASGTSPNEQFF. CDR3 DNA sequence: TGTGCCAGCACCCCGATCGCTAGCGGGACTAGTCCCAATGAGCAGTTCTTC.

The rearrangement joins TRBV27 to TRBJ2-7, with 11 bases that match TRBD2. The V segment lost 7 bases and the J segment 2 bases; nucleotides outside the gene matches: 4. Germline V lookup: CDR1 MNHEY, CDR2 SMNVEV (reference sequence). The CDR3 runs 14 residues. This chain's CDR3 is CASTIAGGAYEQYF. CDR3 bases: TGTGCCAGCACCATAGCGGGAGGGGCCTACGAGCAGTACTTC.